This T cell receptor beta chain was obtained from a study of T cells in Graves' hyperthyroidism and ophthalmopathy (dated by TCRdb to between 2018 and 2021). For context, the study as a whole: Peripheral blood was sampled at the time of initial diagnosis, prior to any treatment. TCR V-J signatures able to tell the groups apart were searched for in a discovery cohort of approximately 95 patients, of whom more than 40 had Graves' ophthalmopathy and roughly 58 had stable Graves' hyperthyroidism. Prospective prediction of ophthalmopathy was tested in an independent validation cohort of 18 hyperthyroidism patients and around 16 patients who later progressed to ophthalmopathy. The 100 discovery patients were divided at random into training and test sets in a 7:3 ratio. Thyroid tissue and blood T-cell repertoires from six or seven Graves' hyperthyroidism patients were also compared in the study. After sampling, hyperthyroidism patients received methimazole starting at 30 mg daily, and ophthalmopathy patients received high-dose intravenous methylprednisolone. According to the paper, TCR Vbeta CDR3 sequencing was carried out on 135 peripheral blood samples, which came from around 43 ophthalmopathy, fewer than 80 hyperthyroidism and around 17 progressor patients. On the study overall, not on this receptor specifically: During validation, the model predicted progression to ophthalmopathy a median of roughly 7.1 months ahead of onset, with 70.59% sensitivity and 72% to 80% specificity. No statistical method was used to set the sample size in advance, and investigators knew the group allocation. Most expanded thyroid clonotypes (frequency above 0.001) were also found in blood, which suggests that blood repertoires may mirror thyroid immune responses. A 13 V-J signature model separated ophthalmopathy from stable hyperthyroidism, with approximately 87% sensitivity and around 84% specificity in cross-validation and 80%/75% in testing.

CDR1 and CDR2 are read off the germline V gene as MNHNS and SASEGT. Trimming removed 5 bases from V and 1 base from J, leaving 12 bases between the germline ends. The CDR3, from cysteine to phenylalanine, totals 15 residues. The entry retains the CDR3 DNA only, 45 bases that are in frame from base 1. In the ophthalmopathy patients, disease was moderately to severely active, with a Clinical Activity Score of 3 or more, a NOSPECS grade of 4 or more, and a duration of less than 3 months. The study excluded patients with uncontrolled infections, other autoimmune diseases, pregnancy or lactation. Diagnoses were based on clinical symptoms, serum thyroxine and TRAb, thyroid ultrasound and orbital computed tomography. PBMCs were isolated from about 10 ml of fresh peripheral blood by Ficoll-Paque density gradient centrifugation. Total RNA was extracted using Trizol reagent, and RNA quality was assessed on an Agilent 2100 Bioanalyzer.

About this clonotype itself: What this receptor recognizes is not known. Base qualities are not provided; no much larger clone lies one nucleotide away.

TCR beta CDR3 regions were amplified from RNA transcripts. The TCR CDR3 was subjected to a first round of RT-PCR using the HTBI primer set and the Qiagen OneStep RT-PCR kit. The libraries were constructed in a second round of multiplex PCR and then size-selected and purified. The libraries were sequenced on an Illumina HiSeq2000 using paired-end 100 bp reads. Turning to the authors' computational methods: SOAPnuke was used to process the raw data, with reads discarded if the reads contained adapters or uncalled bases, had a mean Phred below 15, or lacked an exact constant-primer or identifier match. High-quality paired reads were merged with COPE v1.2.5, and unique nucleotide sequences were defined as clonotypes. MiTCR v1.1 was used to align the clonotypes against IMGT TRBV, TRBD and TRBJ reference segments. Only V-J combinations with frequency above 0.0001, covering about 99% of repertoires, were analysed. A TCS score was defined as the ratio between F50 (clonal expansion) and ExV (chaos), using BLOSUM62-based TCRdist between CDR3 peptides within each V-J. Welch's t-statistics and random forest reduced some 510 V-J features to under 15, which were used in a naive Bayes classifier (R e1071). TCRdb passed the public sequencing reads through fastp at Q25 and MiXCR, retaining productive beta sequences. Entries are consolidated by CDR3 protein sequence, retaining the most common genes and DNA. TCRdb's processing, not the authors', yielded these V and J calls. In all, the sample holds approximately 620,000 distinct CDR3 sequences, and around 16% of those were seen once. The top ten hold 2.5% to 4% of the sample.

Recombination connected TRBV6-1 to TRBJ2-1, and the D gene may be TRBD1, 6 bases matching. The source material was blood. The clonotype comes from a woman aged 35 to 49 with Graves' ophthalmopathy. The CDR3 is CASSLTQGSYNEQFF. The DNA sequence reads TGTGCCAGCAGTCTTACTCAGGGGTCCTACAATGAGCAGTTCTTC.